This entry lists 6 T cell receptor beta chains sequenced from one sample in a study of cytomegalovirus exposure and HLA in healthy donors. Produced via immunoSEQ multiplex PCR; TCRdb's table is partial and in-frame only. The table lists some 270,000 clones, around 85% of them singletons. Sequenced input: PBMCs. Every receptor here comes from a woman aged 18 to 35 in good health and CMV-seronegative.

The chain links TRBV10-2 to TRBJ2-3, with TRBD1 as a possible D gene (6 bases). The V and J ends lost 0 bases and 1 base respectively, with 14 bases between them. The CDR3 is 17 residues long. Germline V CDR1 and CDR2: WSHSY, SAAADI. In DNA, the CDR3 is TGCGCCAGCAGTGAGTCGCTGGGCAGGGGAGGCACAGATACGCAGTATTTT. Translating it yields CASSESLGRGGTDTQYF.

The chain is built from TRBV2 and TRBJ2-7; 9 nucleotides agree with TRBD1. V shed 7 bases, J shed 2 bases, and the junction held 3 bases outside the gene matches. The CDR3 extends over 13 amino acids. From germline, CDR1 is SNHLY and CDR2 FYNNEI. This CDR3 is CASTGTGTYEQYF. The DNA of the CDR3 is TGTGCCAGCACCGGGACAGGGACCTACGAGCAGTACTTC.

The rearrangement uses TRBV23-1 and TRBJ1-1; perhaps TRBD1 as D (6 bases). TRBV23-1 falls under the ORF class, with uncertain function. The V end was cut by 5 bases, the J end by 0 bases, with 28 bases between. The CDR3 runs to 20 residues. The CDR3 region has the DNA TGCGCCAGCAGTTACCCTGACTTCTACAGGGACCCTTACATGAACACTGAAGCTTTCTTT. This sequence encodes CASSYPDFYRDPYMNTEAFF.

The chain recombines TRBV5-1 with TRBJ2-1, with TRBD1 identical over 7 bases. Germline CDR1 and CDR2: SGHRS and YFSETQ. The CDR3 is made up of 15 amino acids. V lost 0 bases to trimming and J lost 2 bases; unmatched junction nucleotides: 2. The CDR3 region is CASSLAQGAYNEQFF. The DNA of the CDR3 is TGCGCCAGCAGCTTGGCCCAGGGGGCCTACAATGAGCAGTTCTTC.

The V gene is TRBV10-3, the J gene TRBJ2-5; the D gene is possibly TRBD2 (6 bases). This CDR3 region has 13 residues. V was clipped by 10 bases and J by 2 bases, with 14 bases between them. Germline CDR1 ENHRY, CDR2 SYGVKD. In DNA, the CDR3 is TGTGCCACCTCGGGACTCCAACAAGAGACCCAGTACTTC. Encoded protein: CATSGLQQETQYF.

The CDR3 spells CASSSPLVLGGTEAFF. CDR3 coding DNA: TGCGCCAGCAGCTCTCCCCTGGTCCTCGGGGGCACTGAAGCTTTCTTT. The gene calls are TRBV4-1 and TRBJ1-1; D may be TRBD1 (5 bases). Trimming stripped 5 bases from V and 4 bases from J, with 20 bases between. The CDR3 is 16 residues long. Germline V gene lookup returns CDR1 MGHRA and CDR2 YSYEKL.